This is a list of T cell receptor beta chains from one sample in a study of T cell responses to AZD1222 COVID-19 vaccine. TCRdb's table, derived via immunoSEQ multiplex PCR, lists solely in-frame clones and lacks some. The top ten hold around 5% of the sample, which has about 150,000 clones, 80% to 90% seen once. Sequenced here: peripheral blood, sampled on day 0 of AZD1222 vaccination. These receptors all come from an adult in good health. Both conserved end residues are part of each CDR3. The order of the fields is J gene, D gene, V gene, clone size, CDR3 protein, CDR3 DNA. D genes are given only for firm matches. Clone size is stated in some rows and not others, as once, few, many or a class when expanded.

>TRBJ2-2|NA|TRBV6-2/TRBV6-3|NA
CASSYQGRPGAGELFF
TGTGCCAGCAGTTACCAGGGGAGGCCCGGAGCCGGGGAGCTGTTTTTT
>TRBJ1-3|NA|TRBV4-3|NA
CASSQVLTGSGNTIYF
TGCGCCAGCAGCCAAGTGCTCACAGGTTCGGGAAACACCATATATTTT
>TRBJ1-1|NA|TRBV15|NA
CATSREGDTEAFF
TGTGCCACCAGCAGAGAGGGGGATACTGAAGCTTTCTTT
>TRBJ2-3|NA|TRBV5-1|few
CASLRGGSTDTQYF
TGCGCCAGCCTCCGGGGCGGAAGCACAGATACGCAGTATTTT
>TRBJ2-1|NA|TRBV7-2|NA
CASSPFKGGGWSNEQFF
TGTGCCAGCAGCCCTTTCAAAGGAGGCGGGTGGAGCAATGAGCAGTTCTTC
>TRBJ1-1|NA|TRBV6-5|few
CASSYSTGNTEAFF
TGTGCCAGCAGTTACTCGACAGGGAACACTGAAGCTTTCTTT
>TRBJ1-5|NA|TRBV28|once
CASSRFRNQPQHF
TGTGCCAGCAGTCGATTCAGAAATCAGCCCCAGCATTTT
>TRBJ2-7|TRBD1|TRBV6-2/TRBV6-3|NA
CASSLYRDSEQYF
TGTGCCAGCAGTTTATACCGGGACAGCGAGCAGTACTTC
>TRBJ2-6|NA|TRBV5-6|NA
CASSLVPRDFSGANVLTF
TGTGCCAGCAGCTTGGTCCCCAGGGATTTCTCTGGGGCCAACGTCCTGACTTTC
>TRBJ1-5|NA|TRBV4-3|few
CASSQDRGPQHF
TGCGCCAGCAGCCAAGATAGGGGGCCCCAGCATTTT
>TRBJ2-7|TRBD1|TRBV2|NA
CASSGTGTPYEQYF
TGTGCCAGCAGTGGGACAGGGACACCCTACGAGCAGTACTTC
>TRBJ2-1|NA|TRBV18|NA
CASSPGRFYNEQFF
TGTGCCAGCTCACCTGGGAGGTTCTACAATGAGCAGTTCTTC
>TRBJ2-5|NA|TRBV5-4|NA
CASSLWGSGTQYF
TGTGCCAGCAGCCTCTGGGGATCGGGGACCCAGTACTTC
>TRBJ1-3|NA|TRBV10-1|NA
CASSEYISGNTIYF
TGCGCCAGCAGTGAATATATCTCTGGAAACACCATATATTTT
>TRBJ2-7|NA|TRBV27|NA
CASRRTPGRAYEQYF
TGTGCCAGCAGGAGGACACCCGGACGCGCCTACGAGCAGTACTTC
>TRBJ2-3|NA|TRBV5-1|NA
CASSLVAGPVSDTQYF
TGCGCCAGCAGCTTGGTGGCAGGACCTGTCTCCGATACGCAGTATTTT
>TRBJ1-4|TRBD1|TRBV6-6|NA
CASSFATGVGGEKLFF
TGTGCCAGCAGTTTTGCGACAGGGGTAGGAGGTGAAAAACTGTTTTTT
>TRBJ1-1|NA|TRBV10-3|NA
CAGGQQNTEAFF
TGTGCCGGCGGGCAGCAGAACACTGAAGCTTTCTTT
>TRBJ2-2|TRBD1|TRBV29-1|NA
CSVEDPITGGTGELFF
TGCAGCGTTGAAGACCCGATAACAGGGGGTACCGGGGAGCTGTTTTTT
>TRBJ1-3|NA|TRBV6-5|NA
CASTKDVYSGNTIYF
TGTGCCAGTACCAAGGACGTCTACTCTGGAAACACCATATATTTT
>TRBJ2-7|NA|TRBV29-1|NA
CSVEEPPGTLTYF
TGCAGCGTTGAAGAACCGCCCGGGACTCTCACGTACTTC
>TRBJ1-3|NA|TRBV6-5|NA
CASSPGGFSGNTIYF
TGTGCCAGCAGCCCCGGGGGGTTTTCCGGAAACACCATATATTTT
>TRBJ2-5|TRBD2|TRBV10-2|NA
CASSRTSYETQYF
TGCGCCAGCAGTCGGACTAGTTATGAGACCCAGTACTTC
>TRBJ1-5|NA|TRBV18|NA
CASSPDASRPQHF
TGTGCCAGCTCACCAGATGCCAGTCGGCCCCAGCATTTT
>TRBJ1-6|NA|TRBV5-6|NA
CASSPRGFDSPLHF
TGTGCCAGCAGCCCGAGGGGTTTTGATTCACCCCTCCACTTT
>TRBJ1-1|TRBD1|TRBV5-4|NA
CASSLPGTGVTEAFF
TGTGCCAGCAGCTTGCCCGGGACAGGGGTCACTGAAGCTTTCTTT
>TRBJ1-4|NA|TRBV5-1|NA
CASSLAYGTNEKLFF
TGCGCCAGCAGCTTGGCCTATGGAACCAATGAAAAACTGTTTTTT
>TRBJ1-5|TRBD1|TRBV5-1|few
CASSPAGQGGNQPQHF
TGCGCCAGCAGCCCAGCGGGACAGGGTGGCAATCAGCCCCAGCATTTT
>TRBJ1-2|NA|TRBV11-2|NA
CASSSTPRDSYGYTF
TGTGCCAGCAGCTCTACTCCCCGCGACAGCTATGGCTACACCTTC
>TRBJ1-5|NA|TRBV6-2/TRBV6-3|NA
CASSYFVGGPEPQHF
TGTGCCAGCAGTTACTTCGTCGGGGGGCCCGAGCCCCAGCATTTT
>TRBJ2-7|TRBD1|TRBV29-1|NA
CSVVQWTGGNEQYF
TGCAGCGTAGTTCAATGGACAGGGGGCAACGAGCAGTACTTC
>TRBJ2-5|TRBD1|TRBV6-5|NA
CASSIPGQGLETQYF
TGTGCCAGCAGTATCCCTGGACAGGGTTTGGAGACCCAGTACTTC
>TRBJ1-5|NA|TRBV4-2|NA
CASSPVGQPQHF
TGTGCCAGCAGCCCTGTGGGTCAGCCCCAGCATTTT
>TRBJ1-2|TRBD1|TRBV12-3/TRBV12-4|NA
CASSWDRVGYTF
TGTGCCAGCAGTTGGGACAGGGTTGGCTACACCTTC
>TRBJ2-7|NA|TRBV3-1/TRBV3-2|NA
CASSRYYEQYF
TGTGCCAGCAGCCGCTACTACGAGCAGTACTTC
>TRBJ1-4|NA|TRBV20-1|NA
CSVKRGEKLFF
TGCAGCGTGAAGCGGGGGGAAAAACTGTTTTTT
>TRBJ2-1|NA|TRBV7-9|NA
CASEAALVNEQFF
TGTGCCAGCGAAGCGGCTCTCGTCAATGAGCAGTTCTTC
>TRBJ2-1|TRBD2|TRBV6-5|NA
CASSYTGTSGRWFF
TGTGCCAGCAGTTACACCGGGACTAGCGGGAGATGGTTCTTC
>TRBJ1-2|NA|TRBV5-1|few
CASSLGVGDTTF
TGCGCCAGCAGCTTGGGGGTGGGGGACACCACCTTC
>TRBJ2-2|TRBD2|TRBV4-3|once
CASSPGLNTGELFF
TGCGCCAGCAGTCCGGGACTAAACACCGGGGAGCTGTTTTTT
>TRBJ2-2|NA|TRBV10-1|NA
CASSNGAGELFF
TGCGCCAGCAGTAACGGGGCCGGGGAGCTGTTTTTT
>TRBJ2-3|NA|TRBV7-3|NA
CASSSQISGTDTQYF
TGTGCCAGCAGCTCCCAAATTTCAGGCACAGATACGCAGTATTTT
>TRBJ2-7|TRBD1|TRBV30|few
CAWSPDRTGTGGEQYF
TGTGCCTGGAGTCCCGATCGGACAGGGACAGGGGGGGAGCAGTACTTC
>TRBJ2-7|NA|TRBV11-2|NA
CASSLDDGVGEQYF
TGTGCCAGCAGCTTAGATGATGGGGTTGGGGAGCAGTACTTC
>TRBJ2-2|TRBD1|TRBV6-2/TRBV6-3|once
CASSYGTVNTGELFF
TGTGCCAGCAGTTACGGGACAGTGAACACCGGGGAGCTGTTTTTT